This TCR beta chain was captured by sequencing in a study of T-cell reconstitution after alpha-beta-depleted transplantation in children. This CDR3 has 10 amino acids. Unique molecular identifiers were built into the TCRbeta library. TCRdb fed the PCR reads into MiXCR, producing one record per CDR3 protein. The sample holds a few hundred thousand distinct CDR3 sequences, under 13% seen once. This material consisted of PBMCs, taken before TCRalphabeta/CD19-depleted stem cell transplant. The rearrangement joins TRBV1 to TRBJ2-7. TRBV1 is classified as a pseudogene. The receptor was derived from a child under three years old with acute myeloid leukemia, due to receive a stem cell transplant. CDR3 coding DNA: TGCACCAGCAGTTCTGGCGAGCAGTACTTC. Translation: CTSSSGEQYF.